This T cell receptor (beta chain) was identified during a study of regulatory T cells in long-lasting Graves disease. Whole-study findings and limits: Persistent Graves' patients showed a TCR diversity that was lower than that of newly diagnosed ones. Segments TRBV28, TRBJ1-2 and TRBJ2-5 showed preferential usage in persistent disease. The work looked only at peripheral blood and did not look at thyroid tissue.

Germline CDR1 reads ENHRY; CDR2 reads SYGVKD. The length of the CDR3 is 11 residues. Trimming shortened V by 3 bases and J by 5 bases, and 5 bases separated the two germline ends. Described time point: newly diagnosed GD, antithyroid drugs for less than 3 months. Making the TCR library involved RNA that had been extracted from PBMCs. Arm-PCR with iRepertoire HTBI primers amplified the CDR3 regions for these TCR beta libraries. TCRdb processed the multiplex PCR reads anew with MiXCR; each CDR3 protein has one entry. The data contain 550,000 to 700,000 distinct CDR3 sequences, about 15% of them singletons. This clonotype was recorded at least ten times. No antigen is known for it. The same specimen was also included in a second study, on T cells in Graves' hyperthyroidism and ophthalmopathy.

The V and J genes are TRBV10-3 and TRBJ2-7; no firm D call. Material: peripheral blood mononuclear cells (PBMCs), obtained at new diagnosis, from a patient treated with antithyroid drugs. The sequence was collected from a man younger than 35 with Graves disease. In nucleotides, the CDR3 is TGTGCCATCAGTGAAGCCCACGAGCAGTACTTC. Translation gives CAISEAHEQYF.